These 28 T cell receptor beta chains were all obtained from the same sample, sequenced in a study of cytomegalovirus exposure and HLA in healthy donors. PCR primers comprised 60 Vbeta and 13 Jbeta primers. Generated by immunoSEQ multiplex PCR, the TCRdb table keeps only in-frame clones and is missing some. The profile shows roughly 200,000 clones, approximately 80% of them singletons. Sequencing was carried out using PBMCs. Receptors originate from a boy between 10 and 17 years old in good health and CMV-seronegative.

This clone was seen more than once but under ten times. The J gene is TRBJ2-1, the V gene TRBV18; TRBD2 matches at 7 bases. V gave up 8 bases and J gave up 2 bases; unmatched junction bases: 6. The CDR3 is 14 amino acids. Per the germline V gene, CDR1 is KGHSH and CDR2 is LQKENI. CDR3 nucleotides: TGTGCCAGCCTGGCCGGGACTACCTACAATGAGCAGTTCTTC. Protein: CASLAGTTYNEQFF.

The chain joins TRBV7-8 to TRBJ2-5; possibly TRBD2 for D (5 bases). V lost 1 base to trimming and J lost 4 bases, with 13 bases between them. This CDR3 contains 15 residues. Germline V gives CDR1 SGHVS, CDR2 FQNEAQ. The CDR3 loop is CASSLERLGRETQYF. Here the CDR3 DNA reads TGTGCCAGCAGCTTAGAGCGGTTGGGAAGAGAGACCCAGTACTTC.

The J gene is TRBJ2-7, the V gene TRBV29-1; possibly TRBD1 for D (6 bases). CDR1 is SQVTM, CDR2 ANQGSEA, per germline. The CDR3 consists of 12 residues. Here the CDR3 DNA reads TGCAGTGTTCAACAGGGCGGCTACGAGCAGTACTTC. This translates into CSVQQGGYEQYF.

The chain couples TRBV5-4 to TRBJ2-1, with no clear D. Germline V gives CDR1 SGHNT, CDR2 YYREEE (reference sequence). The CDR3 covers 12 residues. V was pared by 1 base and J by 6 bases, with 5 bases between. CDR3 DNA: TGTGCCAGCAGCTTGTATTCCAATGAGCAGTTCTTC. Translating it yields CASSLYSNEQFF. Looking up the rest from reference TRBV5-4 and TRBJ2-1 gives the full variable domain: ETGVTQSPTHLIKTRGQQVTLRCSSQSGHNTVSWYQQALGQGPQFIFQYYREEENGRGNFPPRFSGLQFPNYSSELNVNALELDDSALYLCASSLYSNEQFFGPGTRLTVL.

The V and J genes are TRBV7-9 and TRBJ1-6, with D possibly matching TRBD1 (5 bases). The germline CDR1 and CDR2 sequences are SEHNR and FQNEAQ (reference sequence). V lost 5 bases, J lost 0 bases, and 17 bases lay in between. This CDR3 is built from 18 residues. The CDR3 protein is CASSPDGGLSSYNSPLHF. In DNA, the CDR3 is TGTGCCAGCAGCCCGGACGGGGGATTAAGCTCCTATAATTCACCCCTCCACTTT.

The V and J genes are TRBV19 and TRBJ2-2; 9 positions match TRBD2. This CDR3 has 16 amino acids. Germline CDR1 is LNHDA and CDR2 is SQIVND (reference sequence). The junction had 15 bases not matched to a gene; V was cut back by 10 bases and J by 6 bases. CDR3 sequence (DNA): TGTGCCACTCCTACTAGCGGGCCTCGGGGCGCCGGGGAGCTGTTTTTT. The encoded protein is CATPTSGPRGAGELFF.

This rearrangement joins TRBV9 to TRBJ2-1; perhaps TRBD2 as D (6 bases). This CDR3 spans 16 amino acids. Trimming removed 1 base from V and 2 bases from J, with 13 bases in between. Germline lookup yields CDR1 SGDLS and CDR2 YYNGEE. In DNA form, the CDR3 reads TGTGCCAGCAGCGTACGCGGGACGGAGGCCTACAATGAGCAGTTCTTC. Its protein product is CASSVRGTEAYNEQFF.

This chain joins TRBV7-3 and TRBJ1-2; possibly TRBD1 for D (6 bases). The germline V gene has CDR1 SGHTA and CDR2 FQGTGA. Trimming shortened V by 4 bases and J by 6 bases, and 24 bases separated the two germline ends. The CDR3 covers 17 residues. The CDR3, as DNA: TGTGCCAGCAGCTCATCGCCCCCCCCAGGGGACGGTAATGGCTACACCTTC. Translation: CASSSSPPPGDGNGYTF. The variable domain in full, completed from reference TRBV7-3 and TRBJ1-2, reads GAGVSQTPSNKVTEKGKYVELRCDPISGHTALYWYRQSLGQGPEFLIYFQGTGAADDSGLPNDRFFAVRPEGSVSTLKIQRTERGDSAVYLCASSSSPPPGDGNGYTFGSGTRLTVV.

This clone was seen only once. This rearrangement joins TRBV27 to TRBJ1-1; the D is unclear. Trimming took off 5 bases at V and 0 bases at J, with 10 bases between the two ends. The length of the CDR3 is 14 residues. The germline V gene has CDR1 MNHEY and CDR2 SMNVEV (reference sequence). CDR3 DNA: TGTGCCAGCAGTACCCGCCTAATGAACACTGAAGCTTTCTTT. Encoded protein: CASSTRLMNTEAFF.

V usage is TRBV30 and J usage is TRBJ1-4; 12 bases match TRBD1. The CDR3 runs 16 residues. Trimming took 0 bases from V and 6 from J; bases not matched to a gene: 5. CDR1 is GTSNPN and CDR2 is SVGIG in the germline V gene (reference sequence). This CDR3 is CAWSVWDRGQDEKLFF. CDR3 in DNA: TGTGCCTGGAGTGTATGGGACAGGGGGCAGGATGAAAAACTGTTTTTT.

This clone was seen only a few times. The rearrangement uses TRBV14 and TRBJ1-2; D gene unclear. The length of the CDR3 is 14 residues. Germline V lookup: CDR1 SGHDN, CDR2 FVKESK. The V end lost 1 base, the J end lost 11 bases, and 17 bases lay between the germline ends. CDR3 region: CASSQVNLLLPYTF. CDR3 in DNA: TGTGCCAGCAGCCAAGTTAATCTCCTCCTCCCGTACACCTTC.

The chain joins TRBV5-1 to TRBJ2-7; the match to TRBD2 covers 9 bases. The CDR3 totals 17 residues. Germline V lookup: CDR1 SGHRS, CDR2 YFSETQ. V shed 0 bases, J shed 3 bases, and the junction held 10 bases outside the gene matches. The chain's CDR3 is CASSLARLAGMNYEQYF. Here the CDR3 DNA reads TGCGCCAGCAGCTTGGCAAGGCTAGCGGGGATGAACTACGAGCAGTACTTC.

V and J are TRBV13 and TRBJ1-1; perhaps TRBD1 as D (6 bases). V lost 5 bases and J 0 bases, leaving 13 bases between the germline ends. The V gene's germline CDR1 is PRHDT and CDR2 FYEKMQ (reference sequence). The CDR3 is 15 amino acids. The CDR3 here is CASSPSRGLNTEAFF. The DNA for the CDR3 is TGTGCCAGCAGCCCTTCAAGGGGGTTGAACACTGAAGCTTTCTTT.

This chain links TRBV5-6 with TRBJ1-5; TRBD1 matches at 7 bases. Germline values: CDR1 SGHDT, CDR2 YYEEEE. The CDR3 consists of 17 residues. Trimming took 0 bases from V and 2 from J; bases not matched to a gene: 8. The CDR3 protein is CASSLGQGRFGNQPQHF. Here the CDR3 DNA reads TGTGCCAGCAGCTTGGGACAGGGTCGGTTCGGCAATCAGCCCCAGCATTTT. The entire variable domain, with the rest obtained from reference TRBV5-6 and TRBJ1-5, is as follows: DAGVTQSPTHLIKTRGQQVTLRCSPKSGHDTVSWYQQALGQGPQFIFQYYEEEERQRGNFPDRFSGHQFPNYSSELNVNALLLGDSALYLCASSLGQGRFGNQPQHFGDGTRLSIL.

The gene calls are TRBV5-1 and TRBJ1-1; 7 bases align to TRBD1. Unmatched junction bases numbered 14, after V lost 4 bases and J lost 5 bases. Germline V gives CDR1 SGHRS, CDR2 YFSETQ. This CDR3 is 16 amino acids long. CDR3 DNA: TGCGCCAGCAGCGACTCAATAGGGGGCGCGGAGACTGAAGCTTTCTTT. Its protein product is CASSDSIGGAETEAFF. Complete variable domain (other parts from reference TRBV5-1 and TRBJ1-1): KAGVTQTPRYLIKTRGQQVTLSCSPISGHRSVSWYQQTPGQGLQFLFEYFSETQRNKGNFPGRFSGRQFSNSRSEMNVSTLELGDSALYLCASSDSIGGAETEAFFGQGTRLTVV.

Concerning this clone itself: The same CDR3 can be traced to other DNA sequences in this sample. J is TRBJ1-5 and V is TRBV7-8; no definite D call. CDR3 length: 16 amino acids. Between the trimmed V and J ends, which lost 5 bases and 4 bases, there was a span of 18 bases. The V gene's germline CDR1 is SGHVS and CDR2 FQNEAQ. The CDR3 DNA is TGTGCCAGCAGCCCTAGGACGTCGGGGTCTAATCAGCCCCAGCATTTT. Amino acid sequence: CASSPRTSGSNQPQHF. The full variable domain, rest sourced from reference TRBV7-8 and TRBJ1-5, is GAGVSQSPRYKVAKRGQDVALRCDPISGHVSLFWYQQALGQGPEFLTYFQNEAQLDKSGLPSDRFFAERPEGSVSTLKIQRTQQEDSAVYLCASSPRTSGSNQPQHFGDGTRLSIL.

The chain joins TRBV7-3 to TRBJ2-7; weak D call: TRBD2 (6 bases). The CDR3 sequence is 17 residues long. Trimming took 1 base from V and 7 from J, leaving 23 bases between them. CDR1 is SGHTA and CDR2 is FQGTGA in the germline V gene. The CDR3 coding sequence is TGTGCCAGCAGCTTAATCGGGGGAGAGGGACCTTACGCAGAGCAGTACTTC. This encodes CASSLIGGEGPYAEQYF.

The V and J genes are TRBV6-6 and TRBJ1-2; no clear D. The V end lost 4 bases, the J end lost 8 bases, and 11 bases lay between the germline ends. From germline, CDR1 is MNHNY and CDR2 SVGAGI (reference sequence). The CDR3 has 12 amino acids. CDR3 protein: CASSSKDRGYTF. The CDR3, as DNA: TGTGCCAGCAGTTCCAAAGATCGGGGCTACACCTTC.

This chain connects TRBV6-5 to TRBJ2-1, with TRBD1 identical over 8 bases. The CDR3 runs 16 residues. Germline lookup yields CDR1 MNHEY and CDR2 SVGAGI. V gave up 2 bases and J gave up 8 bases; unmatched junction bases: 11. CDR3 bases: TGTGCCAGCAGTTACGTAGGTGGACAGGGCACTGATGAGCAGTTCTTC. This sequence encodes CASSYVGGQGTDEQFF.

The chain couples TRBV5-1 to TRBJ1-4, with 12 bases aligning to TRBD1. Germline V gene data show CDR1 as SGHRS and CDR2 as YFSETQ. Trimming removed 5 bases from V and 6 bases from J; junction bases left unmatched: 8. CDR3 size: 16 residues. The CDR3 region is CASRRGTGGADEKLFF. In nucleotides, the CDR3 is TGCGCCAGCAGACGCGGGACAGGGGGCGCGGATGAAAAACTGTTTTTT.

The CDR3 is CASSHKGQGGYYGYTF. CDR3 DNA: TGTGCCAGCAGCCACAAGGGGCAGGGAGGTTACTATGGCTACACCTTC. The chain uses TRBV7-6 and TRBJ1-2, with D possibly matching TRBD1 (5 bases). V was pared by 5 bases and J by 3 bases, with 19 bases between. The CDR3 sequence is 16 residues long. Germline lookup yields CDR1 SGHVS and CDR2 FNYEAQ.

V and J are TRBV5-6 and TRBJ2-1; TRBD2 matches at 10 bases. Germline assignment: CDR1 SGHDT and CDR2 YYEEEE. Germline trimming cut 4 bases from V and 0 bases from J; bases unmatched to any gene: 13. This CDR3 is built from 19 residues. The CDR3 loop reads CASSPTERGGISSYNEQFF. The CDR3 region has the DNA TGTGCCAGCAGCCCTACCGAGCGGGGGGGAATTAGCTCCTACAATGAGCAGTTCTTC.

CDR3 amino acids: CASRATDSGAFF. The CDR3 nucleotides are TGTGCCAGCAGGGCGACGGATTCGGGAGCTTTCTTT. The rearrangement links TRBV6-6 to TRBJ1-1; D is unclear. Trimming cost V 6 bases and J 10 bases, with 15 bases left between them. Germline CDR1 and CDR2: MNHNY and SVGAGI (reference sequence). The CDR3 has 12 residues.

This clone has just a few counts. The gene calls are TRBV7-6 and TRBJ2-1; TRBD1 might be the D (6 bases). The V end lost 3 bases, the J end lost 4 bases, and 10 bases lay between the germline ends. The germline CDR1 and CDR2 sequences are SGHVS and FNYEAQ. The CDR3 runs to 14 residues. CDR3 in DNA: TGTGCCAGCAGCTTGAGGACAGAATACAATGAGCAGTTCTTC. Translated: CASSLRTEYNEQFF.

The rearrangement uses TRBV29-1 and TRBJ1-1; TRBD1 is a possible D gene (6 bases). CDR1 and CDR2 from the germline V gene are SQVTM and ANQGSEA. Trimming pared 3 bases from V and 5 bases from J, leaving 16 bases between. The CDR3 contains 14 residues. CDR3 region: CSVDLGGLGTEAFF. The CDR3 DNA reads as TGCAGCGTTGATTTAGGGGGATTGGGGACTGAAGCTTTCTTT.

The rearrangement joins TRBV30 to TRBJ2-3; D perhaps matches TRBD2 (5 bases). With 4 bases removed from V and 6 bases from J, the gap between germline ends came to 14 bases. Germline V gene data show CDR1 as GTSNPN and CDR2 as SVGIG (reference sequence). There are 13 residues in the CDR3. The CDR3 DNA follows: TGTGCCTGGAATCCTCGGGGTTCCGATACGCAGTATTTT. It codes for CAWNPRGSDTQYF.

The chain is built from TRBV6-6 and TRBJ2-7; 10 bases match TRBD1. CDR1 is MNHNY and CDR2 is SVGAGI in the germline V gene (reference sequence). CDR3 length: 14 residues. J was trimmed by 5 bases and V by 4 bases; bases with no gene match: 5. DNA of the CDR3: TGTGCCAGCAGTTTACGACAGGGGGCCCACGAGCAGTACTTC. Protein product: CASSLRQGAHEQYF.

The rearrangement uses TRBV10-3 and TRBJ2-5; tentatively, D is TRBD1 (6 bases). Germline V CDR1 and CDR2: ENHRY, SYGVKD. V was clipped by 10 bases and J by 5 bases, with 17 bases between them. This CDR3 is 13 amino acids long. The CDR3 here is CATQQGNEETQYF. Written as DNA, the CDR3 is TGTGCCACGCAACAGGGAAATGAGGAGACCCAGTACTTC.